The entry that follows covers one T cell receptor beta chain sequence. This sample was included in a study of beta chain features in type 1 diabetes. CDR3 length equals 13 residues. Germline loops: CDR1 SQVTM, CDR2 ANQGSEA. J gave up 1 base and V 7 bases, and 4 bases lay outside the gene matches. cDNA synthesis used the whole RNA isolate, giving expressed TCRB sequences. The repertoire was sequenced with immunoSEQ multiplex PCR; TCRdb's copy has only in-frame clones and lacks some. This sample has about 150,000 clones; 11% occur once, and the top ten carry roughly 1.9%. The TCR sequence derives from a young man in good health. The sample consisted of central memory CD4+ T cells from blood. The V gene is TRBV29-1, the J gene TRBJ1-1; 9 bases are shared with TRBD1. This CDR3 reads CSAGDRANTEAFF. CDR3 nucleotides: TGCAGCGCGGGGGACAGGGCGAACACTGAAGCTTTCTTT.